This T cell receptor beta chain was obtained from a study of T-cell reconstitution after alpha-beta-depleted transplantation in children. This clonotype was detected a few times. Trimming cost V 5 bases and J 4 bases, with 13 bases left between them. The CDR3 runs 14 residues. Per the germline V gene, CDR1 is SEHNR and CDR2 is FQNEAQ (reference sequence). This sample's TCRbeta library carried unique molecular identifier barcodes. TCRdb used MiXCR to reprocess the PCR reads, holding one entry per CDR3 protein. The table shows 400,000 to 500,000 distinct CDR3 sequences, with under 13% occurring only once.

Material: PBMCs from the stem cell graft donor, obtained from the stem cell graft. The chain combines TRBV7-9 with TRBJ2-3, with TRBD1 as a possible D gene (6 bases). This TCR came from a human donor who donated a stem cell graft to a child with acute myeloid leukemia. The CDR3 region has the DNA TGTGCCAGCAGCCAAGGACAGATTCCAGATACGCAGTATTTT. Protein sequence: CASSQGQIPDTQYF.